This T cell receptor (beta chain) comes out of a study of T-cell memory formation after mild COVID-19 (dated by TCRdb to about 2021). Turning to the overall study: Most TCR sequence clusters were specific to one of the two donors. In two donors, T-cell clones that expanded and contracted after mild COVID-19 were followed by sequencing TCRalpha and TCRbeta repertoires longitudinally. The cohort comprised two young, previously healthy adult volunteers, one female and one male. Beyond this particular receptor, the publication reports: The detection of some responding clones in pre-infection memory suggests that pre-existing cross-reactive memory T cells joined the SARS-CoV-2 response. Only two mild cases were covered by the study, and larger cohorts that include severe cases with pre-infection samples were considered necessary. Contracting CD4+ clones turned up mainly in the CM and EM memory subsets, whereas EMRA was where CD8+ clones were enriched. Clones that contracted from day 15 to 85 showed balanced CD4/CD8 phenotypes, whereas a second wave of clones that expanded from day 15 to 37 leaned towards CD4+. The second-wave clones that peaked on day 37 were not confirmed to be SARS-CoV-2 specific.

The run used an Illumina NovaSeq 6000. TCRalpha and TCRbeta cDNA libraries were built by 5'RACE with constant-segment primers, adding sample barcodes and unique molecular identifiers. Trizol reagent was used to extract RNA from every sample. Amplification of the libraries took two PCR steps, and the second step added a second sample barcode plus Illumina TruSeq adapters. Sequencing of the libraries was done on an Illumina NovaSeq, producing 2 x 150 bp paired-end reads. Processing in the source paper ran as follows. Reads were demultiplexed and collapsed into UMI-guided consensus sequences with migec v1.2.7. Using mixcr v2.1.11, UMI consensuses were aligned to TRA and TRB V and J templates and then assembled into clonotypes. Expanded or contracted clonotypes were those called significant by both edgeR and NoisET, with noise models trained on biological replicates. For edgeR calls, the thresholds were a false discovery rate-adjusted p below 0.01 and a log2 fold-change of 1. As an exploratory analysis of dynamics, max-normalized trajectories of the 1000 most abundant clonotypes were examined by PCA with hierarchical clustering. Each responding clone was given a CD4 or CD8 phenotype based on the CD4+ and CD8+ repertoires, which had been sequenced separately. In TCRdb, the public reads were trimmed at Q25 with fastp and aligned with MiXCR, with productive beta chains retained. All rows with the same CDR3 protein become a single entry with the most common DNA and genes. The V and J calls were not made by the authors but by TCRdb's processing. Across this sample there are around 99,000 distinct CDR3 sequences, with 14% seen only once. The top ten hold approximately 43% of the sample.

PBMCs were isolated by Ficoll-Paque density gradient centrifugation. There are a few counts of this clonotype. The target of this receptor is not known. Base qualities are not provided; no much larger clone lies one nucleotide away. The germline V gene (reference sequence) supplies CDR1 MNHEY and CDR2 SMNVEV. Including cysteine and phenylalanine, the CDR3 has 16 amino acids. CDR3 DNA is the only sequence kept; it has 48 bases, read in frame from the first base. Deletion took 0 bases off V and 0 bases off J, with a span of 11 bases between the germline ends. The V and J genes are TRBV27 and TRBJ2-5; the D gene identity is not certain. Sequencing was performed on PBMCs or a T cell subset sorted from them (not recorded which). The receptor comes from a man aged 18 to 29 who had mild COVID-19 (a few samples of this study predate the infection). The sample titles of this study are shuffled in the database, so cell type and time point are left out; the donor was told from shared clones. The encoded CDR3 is CASSLSGSTYQETQYF. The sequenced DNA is TGTGCCAGCAGTTTATCAGGCAGTACATACCAAGAGACCCAGTACTTC.